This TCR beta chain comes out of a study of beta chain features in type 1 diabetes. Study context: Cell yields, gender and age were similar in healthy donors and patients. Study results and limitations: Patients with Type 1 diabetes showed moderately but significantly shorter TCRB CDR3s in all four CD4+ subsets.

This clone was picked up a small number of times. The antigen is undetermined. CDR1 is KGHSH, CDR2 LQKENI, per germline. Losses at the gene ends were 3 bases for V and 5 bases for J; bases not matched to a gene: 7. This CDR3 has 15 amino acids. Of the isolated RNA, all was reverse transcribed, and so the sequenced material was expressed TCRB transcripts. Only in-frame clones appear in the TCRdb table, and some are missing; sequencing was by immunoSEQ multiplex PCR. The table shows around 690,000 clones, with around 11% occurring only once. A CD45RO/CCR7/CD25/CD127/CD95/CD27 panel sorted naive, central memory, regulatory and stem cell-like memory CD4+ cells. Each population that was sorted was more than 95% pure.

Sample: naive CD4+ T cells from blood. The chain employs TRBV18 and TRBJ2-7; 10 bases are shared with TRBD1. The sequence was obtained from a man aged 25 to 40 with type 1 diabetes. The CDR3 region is CASSPDRDRGHEQYF. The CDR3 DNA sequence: TGTGCCAGCTCACCTGATCGAGACAGGGGGCACGAGCAGTACTTC.